Below, 10 T cell receptor beta chains from the same sample are listed, as sequenced in a study of blood T cell repertoires in COVID-19. The repertoire was sequenced with immunoSEQ multiplex PCR; TCRdb's copy has only in-frame clones and lacks some. The sample lists 35,000 to 40,000 clones; approximately 80% were seen once. The sequencing sample was made of peripheral blood. The receptors were sampled from a man aged 55 to 70 with COVID-19, enrolled during active disease.

The chain recombines TRBV19 with TRBJ2-7; 11 positions agree with TRBD2. The CDR3 has 14 amino acids. V shed 6 bases and J 2 bases; nucleotides not matched to a gene: 3. Germline lookup yields CDR1 LNHDA and CDR2 SQIVND (reference sequence). The DNA for the CDR3 is TGTGCCAGTAGCCTAGCGGGAGGCCCCTACGAGCAGTACTTC. Translated, it gives CASSLAGGPYEQYF.

The rearrangement links TRBV7-2 to TRBJ2-7; no firm D call. The CDR3 loop spans 15 amino acids. Germline V gives CDR1 SGHTA, CDR2 FQGNSA. Trimming stripped 0 bases from V and 3 bases from J, with 12 bases between. The CDR3 sequence: CASSLAVQTGYEQYF. CDR3 nucleotide sequence: TGTGCCAGCAGCTTAGCGGTTCAGACGGGCTACGAGCAGTACTTC.

A few counts support this clone. CDR3 in DNA: TGTGCCAGCAGTGGGGACTACACCGGGGAGCTGTTTTTT. As protein: CASSGDYTGELFF. The chain employs TRBV6-4 and TRBJ2-2; possibly TRBD2 for D (6 bases). CDR1 and CDR2 from the germline V gene are MRHNA and SNTAGT. CDR3 length: 13 amino acids. V shed 4 bases and J shed 3 bases, with 6 bases lying between them.

The V gene is TRBV19, the J gene TRBJ1-1, with D perhaps TRBD1 (6 bases). V was shortened by 6 bases and J by 4 bases, with 12 bases between the two germline ends. Looked up from germline, CDR1 is LNHDA and CDR2 is SQIVND (reference sequence). This CDR3 spans 13 amino acids. The CDR3 nucleotides read TGTGCCAGTAGCCTACAGGGAAGCACTGAAGCTTTCTTT. Its protein product is CASSLQGSTEAFF.

This clone was counted once. The chain uses TRBV3-1 (or the pseudogene TRBV3-2) and TRBJ2-5; TRBD1 aligns across 8 bases. The CDR3 extends over 15 amino acids. V was pared by 3 bases and J by 2 bases, with 5 bases of the junction left unmatched. From germline, CDR1 is LGHDT and CDR2 YNNKEL (reference sequence). The chain's CDR3 is CASSHWTGTQETQYF. Here the CDR3 DNA reads TGTGCCAGCAGCCACTGGACAGGGACACAAGAGACCCAGTACTTC.

The CDR3 sequence is CASGGFMNTEAFF. Here the CDR3 DNA reads TGTGCCTCCGGGGGATTTATGAACACTGAAGCTTTCTTT. V and J are TRBV27 and TRBJ1-1; D is possibly TRBD1 (5 bases). The CDR3 runs 13 residues. Germline loops: CDR1 MNHEY, CDR2 SMNVEV (reference sequence). V dropped 11 bases and J dropped 0 bases, with 13 bases sitting between them.

The chain carries TRBV7-8 and TRBJ2-7, with a possible D match to TRBD1 (6 bases). CDR1 SGHVS and CDR2 FQNEAQ come from the germline V gene. The CDR3 is 13 residues long. Trimming shortened V by 3 bases and J by 4 bases, and 10 bases separated the two germline ends. The CDR3 DNA reads TGTGCCAGCAGCTTCGCAGGGGCGTACGAGCAGTACTTC. This codes for CASSFAGAYEQYF.

The rearrangement joins TRBV28 to TRBJ1-2; D is unresolved. Trimming took off 8 bases at V and 7 bases at J, with 20 bases between the two ends. Germline V gene lookup returns CDR1 MDHEN and CDR2 SYDVKM. CDR3 length equals 14 residues. The CDR3 region has the DNA TGTGCCAGCCGAAAAGCGCTTGGTTATAGTGGCTACACCTTC. Translating gives CASRKALGYSGYTF.

This clone was found once. The rearrangement uses TRBV7-2 and TRBJ2-7, with 7 bases aligning to TRBD2. Germline V gene sequence: CDR1 SGHTA, CDR2 FQGNSA. J gave up 2 bases and V 1 base, and 5 bases lay outside the gene matches. The CDR3 length is 15 residues. The CDR3, as DNA: TGTGCCAGCAGCTTAGAAGCGGGGCCTCCCTACGAGCAGTACTTC. Residues: CASSLEAGPPYEQYF. The variable domain in full, completed from reference TRBV7-2 and TRBJ2-7, reads GAGVSQSPSNKVTEKGKDVELRCDPISGHTALYWYRQSLGQGLEFLIYFQGNSAPDKSGLPSDRFSAERTGGSVSTLTIQRTQQEDSAVYLCASSLEAGPPYEQYFGPGTRLTVT.

This clone was seen only once. This chain joins TRBV9 and TRBJ1-2, with D possibly being TRBD1 (6 bases). The CDR3 runs to 15 residues. Trimming removed 0 bases from V and 1 base from J, with 10 bases in between. Germline V gene sequence: CDR1 SGDLS, CDR2 YYNGEE. The CDR3 here is CASSVVDSYNYGYTF. The CDR3 region has the DNA TGTGCCAGCAGCGTAGTGGACAGCTATAACTATGGCTACACCTTC.